These T cell receptor beta chains were read from a single sample in a study of a mutant IDH1 vaccine in newly diagnosed glioma. Measured with immunoSEQ multiplex PCR; TCRdb has only the in-frame clones, and not every one. The sample lists 55,000 to 65,000 clones; 80% were seen once. These receptors are not linked to any known antigen. Material: PBMCs, obtained from a glioma patient whose treatment included an IDH1 peptide vaccine. These receptors were collected from a man aged 45-60 years with glioma. Each CDR3 is given with its conserved first and last residue. D genes are given only for firm matches. Size values are once, few and many counts, or a class for expanded clones, and some rows have none.

v_gene	abundance	d_gene	j_gene	CDR3aa	CDR3nt
TRBV5-4	NA	TRBD1	TRBJ2-2	CASSAKLGGRTGELFF	TGTGCCAGCAGCGCCAAACTAGGGGGCCGGACCGGGGAGCTGTTTTTT
TRBV5-6	NA	NA	TRBJ2-6	CASSPRGSGVLTF	TGTGCCAGCAGCCCCAGGGGCTCCGGGGTCCTGACTTTC
TRBV10-3	NA	NA	TRBJ2-3	CASKEEAAQYF	TGTGCCAGCAAGGAGGAGGCAGCGCAGTATTTT
TRBV19	NA	TRBD2	TRBJ2-7	CASSMGLAGVDEQYF	TGTGCCAGTAGTATGGGACTAGCGGGAGTCGACGAGCAGTACTTC
TRBV6-1	NA	TRBD1	TRBJ2-7	CASSGDRGGHEQYF	TGTGCCAGCAGTGGGGACAGGGGTGGCCACGAGCAGTACTTC
TRBV19	once	TRBD1	TRBJ1-2	CASIATGTGEGYTF	TGTGCCAGCATCGCTACCGGGACAGGGGAAGGCTACACCTTC
TRBV14	NA	NA	TRBJ2-2	CASSQEIWEDTGELFF	TGTGCCAGCAGCCAAGAAATCTGGGAGGACACCGGGGAGCTGTTTTTT
TRBV7-7	NA	NA	TRBJ2-3	CASAAVHSTDTQYF	TGTGCCAGCGCGGCGGTTCACTCAACAGATACGCAGTATTTT
TRBV18	NA	TRBD1	TRBJ1-5	CASSRRVRDRDYSNQPQHF	TGTGCCAGCTCCCGAAGGGTCCGGGACAGGGATTATAGCAATCAGCCCCAGCATTTT
TRBV28	NA	NA	TRBJ2-7	CASSFNYEQYF	TGTGCCAGCAGTTTTAACTACGAGCAGTACTTC
TRBV29-1	NA	NA	TRBJ2-2	CSVEVLAGELFF	TGCAGCGTTGAAGTTCTGGCCGGGGAGCTGTTTTTT
TRBV10-3	NA	NA	TRBJ2-5	CAIRAPMGETQYF	TGTGCCATCAGGGCTCCTATGGGAGAGACCCAGTACTTC
TRBV6-5	NA	NA	TRBJ1-2	CASSFSPDGGGYTF	TGTGCCAGCAGTTTCTCCCCGGACGGCGGGGGCTACACCTTC
TRBV11-2	NA	NA	TRBJ2-1	CASSLVQEYNEQFF	TGTGCCAGCAGCTTAGTTCAGGAGTACAATGAGCAGTTCTTC
TRBV29-1	NA	NA	TRBJ2-3	CSLQGSDTQYF	TGCAGCCTCCAAGGTTCAGATACGCAGTATTTT
TRBV30	NA	NA	TRBJ1-5	CAWSETGPFQHF	TGTGCCTGGAGTGAAACAGGTCCCTTCCAGCATTTT
TRBV11-1	NA	NA	TRBJ1-1	CASSLGAEAFF	TGTGCCAGCAGCTTAGGAGCTGAAGCTTTCTTT
TRBV5-1	NA	NA	TRBJ2-1	CASSLLGGSSYNEQFF	TGCGCCAGCAGCTTGCTCGGCGGTAGTTCCTACAATGAGCAGTTCTTC
TRBV27	NA	TRBD2	TRBJ2-7	CASIRTGGGLTEQYF	TGTGCCAGCATCCGTACGGGGGGAGGGCTAACCGAGCAGTACTTC
TRBV19	NA	NA	TRBJ1-2	CASTPWAGEDGYTF	TGTGCCAGTACCCCCTGGGCAGGGGAGGACGGCTACACCTTC
TRBV7-2	NA	NA	TRBJ2-1	CASSPFSHNEQFF	TGTGCCAGCAGCCCCTTCTCCCACAATGAGCAGTTCTTC
TRBV6-1	once	NA	TRBJ1-3	CASSELGSSGNTIYF	TGTGCCAGCAGTGAACTGGGGAGCTCTGGAAACACCATATATTTT
TRBV11-2	NA	NA	TRBJ1-1	CASSLGGTGAFF	TGTGCCAGCAGCTTAGGCGGCACGGGAGCTTTCTTT
TRBV15	NA	NA	TRBJ1-3	CATSRDTGRGNTIYF	TGTGCCACCAGCAGAGATACAGGGAGAGGAAACACCATATATTTT
TRBV30	NA	NA	TRBJ2-2	CAWRKVSNTGELFF	TGTGCCTGGAGAAAGGTCTCGAACACCGGGGAGCTGTTTTTT
TRBV7-6	NA	TRBD2	TRBJ2-1	CASSQGLAGLNEQFF	TGTGCCAGCAGCCAAGGACTAGCGGGACTCAATGAGCAGTTCTTC
TRBV28	once	TRBD1	TRBJ2-7	CASSPGQIYEQYF	TGTGCCAGCAGTCCGGGACAGATCTACGAGCAGTACTTC
TRBV7-9	NA	TRBD2	TRBJ2-7	CASSSGGGTYEQYF	TGTGCCAGCAGCTCCGGCGGGGGAACCTACGAGCAGTACTTC
TRBV18	NA	NA	TRBJ1-5	CASSRDLNQPQHF	TGTGCCAGCTCAAGGGACCTCAATCAGCCCCAGCATTTT
TRBV18	once	NA	TRBJ2-3	CASSPQSSTDTQYF	TGTGCCAGCTCACCACAATCTAGCACAGATACGCAGTATTTT
TRBV7-2	NA	NA	TRBJ1-4	CASSLVGSRNEKLFF	TGTGCCAGCAGCTTAGTTGGCAGCAGAAATGAAAAACTGTTTTTT
TRBV7-2	NA	NA	TRBJ1-3	CASSLTRNTIYF	TGTGCCAGCAGCTTAACTAGGAACACCATATATTTT
TRBV5-1	NA	NA	TRBJ2-6	CASSLELATGANVLTF	TGCGCCAGCAGCTTAGAGCTAGCAACTGGGGCCAACGTCCTGACTTTC
TRBV6-6	NA	NA	TRBJ1-1	CASSQTTEAFF	TGTGCCAGCAGCCAGACGACTGAAGCTTTCTTT
TRBV28	NA	NA	TRBJ1-5	CASSYRVEGQPQHF	TGTGCCAGCAGCTACAGGGTTGAGGGTCAGCCCCAGCATTTT
TRBV7-9	few	NA	TRBJ1-2	CASSLVVGINYGYTF	TGTGCCAGCAGCTTAGTAGTCGGAATTAACTATGGCTACACCTTC
TRBV6-1	NA	NA	TRBJ1-1	CASSFKEYLNTEAFF	TGTGCCAGCAGCTTCAAGGAGTACCTGAACACTGAAGCTTTCTTT
TRBV19	NA	NA	TRBJ1-5	CASSHYWDPRGDQPQHF	TGTGCCAGTAGCCATTATTGGGACCCTCGGGGCGATCAGCCCCAGCATTTT
TRBV7-2	once	TRBD1	TRBJ1-1	CASSSTGLMNTEAFF	TGTGCCAGCAGCTCGACAGGGTTAATGAACACTGAAGCTTTCTTT
TRBV7-9	few	NA	TRBJ1-5	CASSPGDIDSILQPQHF	TGTGCCAGCAGCCCAGGGGACATCGATAGCATTTTACAGCCCCAGCATTTT
TRBV9	NA	TRBD2	TRBJ2-1	CASSVGSGGGYNEQFF	TGTGCCAGCAGCGTAGGTAGCGGGGGAGGTTACAATGAGCAGTTCTTC
TRBV5-5	NA	NA	TRBJ2-7	CASSLVGGLHYEQYF	TGTGCCAGCAGCTTGGTGGGGGGCCTGCACTACGAGCAGTACTTC
TRBV5-1	NA	NA	TRBJ1-2	CASSLAVRAGSYGYTF	TGCGCCAGCAGCTTGGCCGTCCGGGCAGGATCCTATGGCTACACCTTC
TRBV7-2	NA	TRBD2	TRBJ2-7	CASSRTSGLSYEQYF	TGTGCCAGCAGCCGGACTAGCGGCCTCTCCTACGAGCAGTACTTC
TRBV7-2	once	TRBD1	TRBJ1-1	CASSPDRGRAFF	TGTGCCAGCAGCCCAGACAGGGGGCGAGCTTTCTTT
TRBV19	NA	NA	TRBJ1-5	CASSIDTLRPQHF	TGTGCCAGTAGTATAGATACCTTAAGGCCCCAGCATTTT
TRBV6-1	NA	NA	TRBJ1-2	CASRLSWGAYGYTF	TGTGCCAGCAGACTCAGCTGGGGGGCCTATGGCTACACCTTC